Listed below are T cell receptor beta chains from one sample, sequenced in a study of T-cell memory formation after mild COVID-19. Each CDR3 protein gets one entry after TCRdb re-called the 5' RACE reads with MiXCR. The sample carries around 140,000 distinct CDR3 sequences, 25% recorded once. The sequenced sample consisted of PBMCs or a T cell subset sorted from them (not recorded which). Every receptor here comes from an adult woman who had mild COVID-19 (a few samples of this study predate the infection). Cell type and time point are not known. Each CDR3 is given with its conserved first and last residue.

V gene	J gene	CDR3 protein
TRBV20-1	TRBJ1-2	CSARDRRDREFYGYTF
TRBV12-3/TRBV12-4	TRBJ1-1	CASSLSGSSPNTEAFF
TRBV5-1	TRBJ2-2	CASSLIWGLDTGELFF
TRBV3-1	TRBJ2-3	CASSQDNLGAGVDTQYF
TRBV7-9	TRBJ2-6	CASSLRAAIRDRGSGANVLTF
TRBV9	TRBJ2-2	CASSVGEPNTGELFF
TRBV4-1	TRBJ2-3	CASSPRGQGSTDTQYF
TRBV14	TRBJ2-7	CASSVGVYEQYF
TRBV7-9	TRBJ2-2	CASRDTSGREATGELFF
TRBV24-1	TRBJ1-2	CATSDEERGYTF
TRBV29-1	TRBJ2-7	CSVEGGPGESYEQYF
TRBV5-4	TRBJ2-3	CASSYGPGGPADTQYF
TRBV5-1	TRBJ1-1	CASSPGSKGTEAFF
TRBV5-1	TRBJ2-1	CASSPGQGGSYNEQFF
TRBV28	TRBJ2-7	CASSWSSGGYEQYF
TRBV5-1	TRBJ2-4	CASSDTDRGGKNIQYF
TRBV7-9	TRBJ2-3	CASSLDRVTGADTQYF
TRBV2	TRBJ2-3	CASSDIMGRTGPSTDTQYF
TRBV6-5	TRBJ2-7	CASSIRGREEQYF
TRBV10-3	TRBJ1-1	CAISNDAALTPMNTEAFF
TRBV7-2	TRBJ2-7	CASSSRGIVTGYEQYF
TRBV4-2	TRBJ2-7	CASSPGWGNYEQYF
TRBV6-1	TRBJ2-2	CASSEGLAGALQGGELFF
TRBV6-5	TRBJ1-2	CASRTMRTDNYGYTF
TRBV6-4	TRBJ2-5	CASSDVWGAQYF
TRBV7-6	TRBJ2-1	CASSTDGGRHNEQFF
TRBV15	TRBJ2-1	CATSRGGQGQFF
TRBV5-6	TRBJ1-2	CASSLARSNYGYTF
TRBV30	TRBJ1-1	CAWGPQGEAFF
TRBV7-2	TRBJ2-3	CASSFNPGAGGTDTQYF
TRBV29-1	TRBJ2-1	CSVVGGTPDNEQFF
TRBV20-1	TRBJ1-2	CSARDPEGWEYGYTF
TRBV9	TRBJ2-3	CASSGARSSTDTQYF
TRBV12-3/TRBV12-4	TRBJ2-1	CASRTGFRPYNEQFF
TRBV27	TRBJ2-7	CASSSASTYEQYF
TRBV10-3	TRBJ2-5	CAIRTGTSGKETQYF
TRBV15	TRBJ2-1	CATSFAGNEQFF
TRBV7-6	TRBJ2-2	CASSLDQAGRGTGELFF
TRBV5-1	TRBJ2-7	CASSFTGGGGYEQYF
TRBV3-1	TRBJ2-7	CASSQPGQGSYEQYF
TRBV10-3	TRBJ2-7	CAINPGAGHEQYF
TRBV9	TRBJ2-3	CASSVDQELVIGTEEHTQYF
TRBV30	TRBJ1-1	CAWSVRLDTEAFF
TRBV5-1	TRBJ1-1	CASVDNHQDVNTEAFF
TRBV11-3	TRBJ2-7	CASSAGTVTYEQYF
TRBV12-3/TRBV12-4	TRBJ1-6	CASTLWDRNNSPLHF
TRBV10-3	TRBJ2-4	CAISESGLTKNIQYF
TRBV6-5	TRBJ2-5	CASSYSAGGAKTQYF
TRBV7-9	TRBJ1-1	CASSFPSWQGGWTEAFF
TRBV4-1	TRBJ2-1	CASSQLAGGPNEQFF
TRBV12-3/TRBV12-4	TRBJ2-1	CASSLAVSGRRNEQFF
TRBV5-1	TRBJ2-7	CASREGAGYEQYF
TRBV7-3	TRBJ2-1	CASSSPTTGGWGNEQFF
TRBV5-1	TRBJ1-1	CASSLEPQGARGTEAFF
TRBV12-3/TRBV12-4	TRBJ2-2	CASTPLATGELFF